The clone carrying this T cell receptor (beta chain) was detected ten times or more. These data are taken from a study of T cells after yellow fever vaccination. Study as a whole: Fractions of limited cellularity were prepared by means of SMART-Seq v4 Ultra Low Input.

As TCR cDNA was made by 5'RACE template switching, a universal primer site and UMIs were added. One entry per CDR3 protein results from TCRdb running MiXCR on the 5' RACE reads. The sample gives about 16,000 distinct CDR3 sequences, about 4.1% of which show up once; less than 0.45% is in the top ten. The length of the CDR3 is 17 residues. Trimming took 5 bases from V and 5 from J, leaving 21 bases between them. CDR1 MNHEY and CDR2 SVGEGT come from the germline V gene. Study-wide points: Clones from primary vaccination mostly reappeared after the booster (around 96% CD4, approximately 86% CD8). Any FACS-sorted repertoire could hold abundant clonotypes that contaminate it from the bulk population.

This sequence joins TRBV6-2 or TRBV6-3 and TRBJ1-4; D may be TRBD1 (5 bases). The sample here was PBMCs, either bulk or a sorted T-cell subset (CD4+, CD8+, memory, or dextramer-sorted; not recorded which), taken 15 days after the yellow fever booster vaccination. The receptor comes from a man between 25 and 39 years old who received the YFV17D yellow fever vaccine. CDR3 DNA: TGTGCCAGCAGTGTCGTGCGGGACGGGACTGAAAATGAAAAACTGTTTTTT. Translated: CASSVVRDGTENEKLFF.